This TCR beta chain appears in the sequencing data of a study of T cell repertoires in cytomegalovirus infection. About the research overall: Both CMV infection and a matching HLA type were indicated by public TCR beta signatures. Study observations and caveats: HLA-C-restricted TCR beta clonotypes specific for CMV led the ex vivo response. Of the TCR beta families, the public ones yielded a cumulative frequency that identified carriers of CMV plus the relevant HLA.

The CDR3 is made up of 14 amino acids. CDR1 SEHNR and CDR2 FQNEAQ come from the germline V gene (reference sequence). The V gene lost 5 bases and the J gene lost 4 bases, with 14 bases spanning the gap. This clonotype was observed many times. The antigen is undetermined. TCRdb analysed the reads with MiXCR anew, one entry per CDR3 protein. In the table there are about 680,000 distinct CDR3 sequences, 20% to 30% of which are singletons. This receptor was taken from a human donor in good health (CMV status not recorded). Some clones in this sample may be carry-over from other donors' samples. The chain has TRBV7-9 and TRBJ1-2; D is possibly TRBD1 (6 bases). The specimen sequenced was CD8+ T cells from PBMCs. For the CDR3, the DNA is TGTGCCAGCAGCCCCCCGGGGGGCGGCTATGGCTACACCTTC. Its translation is CASSPPGGGYGYTF.